The 3 T cell receptor beta chains below were found in one sample sequenced in a study of a mutant IDH1 vaccine in newly diagnosed glioma. Their recognized antigens are unknown. The time point is: week 23, last vaccination. Vaccine doses each comprised 300 ug of mutant IDH1 20-mer peptide, with topical imiquimod. The method was immunoSEQ multiplex PCR; TCRdb's version includes in-frame clones alone and lacks a portion of them. The table includes tens of thousands of clones, about 76% detected once. Sequences were derived from PBMCs, sampled from a glioma patient whose treatment included an IDH1 peptide vaccine. The receptors shown here come from a man aged 50-60 years with glioma.

The CDR3 here is CASSSGQGVYEQFF. The CDR3 region has the DNA TGTGCCAGCAGCTCGGGACAGGGGGTATACGAGCAGTTCTTC. This chain connects TRBV9 to TRBJ2-1; 11 bases fit TRBD1. V was clipped by 4 bases and J by 10 bases; unmatched bases: 7. The CDR3 spans 14 residues. CDR1 SGDLS and CDR2 YYNGEE come from the germline V gene.

The chain combines TRBV10-3 with TRBJ2-7; D may be TRBD1 (6 bases). The CDR3 sequence is 11 residues long. Looked up from germline, CDR1 is ENHRY and CDR2 is SYGVKD. V lost 9 bases and J 4 bases, leaving 10 bases between the germline ends. CDR3 sequence reads: CAIQQGYEQYF. CDR3 in DNA: TGTGCCATACAACAGGGTTACGAGCAGTACTTC.

This clone was recorded a few times. The chain couples TRBV29-1 to TRBJ2-3, with D perhaps matching TRBD2 (5 bases). Germline V lookup: CDR1 SQVTM, CDR2 ANQGSEA. The CDR3 consists of 14 residues. The V end lost 7 bases, the J end lost 11 bases, and 25 bases lay between the germline ends. For the CDR3, the DNA is TGCAGCGCGGTCCGGGGTACCCACCTAGGCGGGCAGTATTTT. This codes for CSAVRGTHLGGQYF.